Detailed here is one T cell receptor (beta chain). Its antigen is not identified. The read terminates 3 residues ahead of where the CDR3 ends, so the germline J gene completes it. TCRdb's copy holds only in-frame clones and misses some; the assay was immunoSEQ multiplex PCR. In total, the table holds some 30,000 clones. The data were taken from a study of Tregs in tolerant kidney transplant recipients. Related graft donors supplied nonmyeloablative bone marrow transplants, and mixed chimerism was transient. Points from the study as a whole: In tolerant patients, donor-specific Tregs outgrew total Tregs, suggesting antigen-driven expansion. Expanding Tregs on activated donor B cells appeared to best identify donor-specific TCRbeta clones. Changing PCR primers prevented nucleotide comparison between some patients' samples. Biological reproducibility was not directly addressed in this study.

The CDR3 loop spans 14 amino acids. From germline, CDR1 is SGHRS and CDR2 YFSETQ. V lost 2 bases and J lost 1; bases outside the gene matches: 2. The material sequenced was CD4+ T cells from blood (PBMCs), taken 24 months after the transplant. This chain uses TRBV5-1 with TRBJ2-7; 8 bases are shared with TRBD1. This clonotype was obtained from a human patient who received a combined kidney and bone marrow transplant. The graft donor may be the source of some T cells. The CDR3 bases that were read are TGCGCCAGCAGCTTCGGGACAGGATCCTACGAG. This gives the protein CASSFGTGSYE. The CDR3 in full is CASSFGTGSYEQYF.